Sequencing of this T cell receptor (beta chain) was carried out in a study of shared clonotypes between healthy human individuals. Findings of the study overall: The sole specimen, blood, was sampled, and tissue repertoires likely differ.

As regards this clone: Its antigen is unidentified.

Sequencing used immunoSEQ multiplex PCR; TCRdb keeps in-frame clones, though not all of them. The top ten hold 0.1% to 0.15% of the sample, which has some 2,000,000 clones, roughly 95% seen once. This sequence originates from a man between 18 and 35 years old in good health. The sequenced sample was naive CD4+ T cells sorted from blood. Specified subset: CD45RA+ positively selected.

The CDR3 loop is CSVEDLDTQYF. CDR3 bases: TGCAGCGTTGAAGATCTTGATACGCAGTATTTT. The V gene is TRBV29-1, the J gene TRBJ2-3; D is uncertain. V was clipped by 0 bases and J by 6 bases, with 4 bases between them. CDR3 length equals 11 residues. CDR1 and CDR2 from the germline V gene are SQVTM and ANQGSEA.